The 8 T cell receptor beta chains in this list originate from one sample, sequenced in a study of blood T cell repertoires in COVID-19. TCRdb's table, derived via immunoSEQ multiplex PCR, lists solely in-frame clones and lacks some. The table has about 200,000 clones, around 80% seen once. The sequenced sample was peripheral blood. Receptors originate from a woman over 75 with active or convalescent COVID-19.

The table lists this clone with a count of one. The V gene is TRBV5-4, the J gene TRBJ2-7; D is undetermined. The CDR3 runs 16 residues. The germline V gene encodes CDR1 SGHNT and CDR2 YYREEE (reference sequence). V lost 2 bases and J lost 2, with 17 bases in between. The CDR3 bases are TGTGCCAGCAGCTTTGGAAAGACCCGAAGCGCCTACGAGCAGTACTTC. This sequence encodes CASSFGKTRSAYEQYF. Complete variable domain (other parts from reference TRBV5-4 and TRBJ2-7): ETGVTQSPTHLIKTRGQQVTLRCSSQSGHNTVSWYQQALGQGPQFIFQYYREEENGRGNFPPRFSGLQFPNYSSELNVNALELDDSALYLCASSFGKTRSAYEQYFGPGTRLTVT.

This chain connects TRBV5-6 to TRBJ2-1; the D is unclear. The ends were cut back, 0 bases at V and 0 bases at J, with 4 bases in the middle. CDR1 is SGHDT and CDR2 is YYEEEE in the germline V gene. The CDR3 has 14 amino acids. CDR3 sequence (DNA): TGTGCCAGCAGCTTGGGGAGCTCCTACAATGAGCAGTTCTTC. Translation gives CASSLGSSYNEQFF.

V usage is TRBV29-1 and J usage is TRBJ2-2; 8 positions agree with TRBD2. The trim removed 3 bases at V and 0 bases at J, leaving 6 bases unmatched. CDR1 and CDR2 from the germline V gene are SQVTM and ANQGSEA. CDR3 length: 16 amino acids. The CDR3 loop is CSVEPRGGANTGELFF. In DNA, the CDR3 is TGCAGCGTTGAGCCCCGGGGGGGGGCGAACACCGGGGAGCTGTTTTTT.

This chain connects TRBV18 to TRBJ1-6, with 7 bases aligning to TRBD1. V shed 4 bases, J shed 4 bases, and the junction held 7 bases outside the gene matches. CDR1 is KGHSH, CDR2 LQKENI, per germline. This CDR3 region has 16 residues. The CDR3: CASSQRTGHYNSPLHF. CDR3 nucleotides: TGTGCCAGCTCACAGAGGACAGGACATTATAATTCACCCCTCCACTTT.

The V call is TRBV5-4, the J call TRBJ2-3; 16 nucleotides line up with TRBD2. CDR1 and CDR2 from the germline V gene are SGHNT and YYREEE (reference sequence). The trim removed 4 bases at V and 1 base at J, leaving 9 bases unmatched. The CDR3 runs to 19 residues. This CDR3 is CASSPGTSGGASGTDTQYF. CDR3 bases: TGTGCCAGCAGCCCGGGGACTAGCGGGGGGGCCTCTGGCACAGATACGCAGTATTTT.

The chain is built from TRBV20-1 and TRBJ2-3; no definite D call. The CDR3 runs to 11 residues. The V end lost 7 bases, the J end lost 4 bases, and 9 bases lay between the germline ends. Germline lookup yields CDR1 DFQATT and CDR2 SNEGSKA (reference sequence). The DNA for the CDR3 is TGCAGTGAGCCCATCGCAGATACGCAGTATTTT. As protein: CSEPIADTQYF.

The chain recombines TRBV27 with TRBJ2-3; 8 positions agree with TRBD1. J lost 3 bases, V lost 3 bases, and 5 bases had no gene match. CDR1 is MNHEY, CDR2 SMNVEV, per germline (reference sequence). This CDR3 is 15 amino acids long. The DNA for the CDR3 is TGTGCCAGCAGTTTCGGTACAGGGGGTACAGATACGCAGTATTTT. Translating gives CASSFGTGGTDTQYF.

The chain couples TRBV5-1 to TRBJ2-1, with TRBD2 identical over 10 bases. Germline values: CDR1 SGHRS, CDR2 YFSETQ. This CDR3 comprises 16 residues. Germline trimming cut 6 bases from V and 0 bases from J; bases unmatched to any gene: 6. The CDR3 coding sequence is TGCGCCAGCAACAGTCCTAGCGGGGGCTCCTACAATGAGCAGTTCTTC. Translation gives CASNSPSGGSYNEQFF.